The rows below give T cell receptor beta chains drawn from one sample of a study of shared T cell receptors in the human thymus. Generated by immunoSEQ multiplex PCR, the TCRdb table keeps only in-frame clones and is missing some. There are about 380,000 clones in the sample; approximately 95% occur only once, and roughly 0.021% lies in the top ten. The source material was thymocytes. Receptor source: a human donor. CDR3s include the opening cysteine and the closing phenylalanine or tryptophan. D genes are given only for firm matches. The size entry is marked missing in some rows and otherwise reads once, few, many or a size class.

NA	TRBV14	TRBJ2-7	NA	CASSQDRSSPRGEQYF	TGTGCCAGCAGCCAAGATAGATCGAGCCCGCGTGGAGAGCAGTACTTC
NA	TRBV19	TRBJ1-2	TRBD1	CASRTQGAKGYTF	TGTGCCAGTAGGACACAGGGGGCGAAAGGCTACACCTTC
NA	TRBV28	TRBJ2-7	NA	CAAGVYEQYF	TGTGCGGCTGGGGTCTACGAGCAGTACTTC
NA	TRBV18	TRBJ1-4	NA	CASSPPSIGGNEKLFF	TGTGCCAGCTCACCACCGAGTATAGGTGGTAATGAAAAACTGTTTTTT
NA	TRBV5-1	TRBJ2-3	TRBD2	CASSWAASGPTDTQYF	TGCGCCAGCAGCTGGGCCGCTAGCGGACCCACAGATACGCAGTATTTT
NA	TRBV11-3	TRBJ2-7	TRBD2	CASSSLAGGYEQYF	TGTGCCAGCAGCTCGTTAGCGGGAGGATACGAGCAGTACTTC
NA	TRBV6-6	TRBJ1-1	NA	CASSPRTDFMVTEAFF	TGTGCCAGCAGTCCCAGGACGGATTTTATGGTGACTGAAGCTTTCTTT
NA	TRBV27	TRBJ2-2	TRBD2	CASSLGGVRTSLAGELFF	TGTGCCAGCAGTTTGGGTGGGGTCAGGACTAGCTTGGCCGGGGAGCTGTTTTTT
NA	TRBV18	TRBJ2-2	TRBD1	CASSPDRGGTGELFF	TGTGCCAGCTCACCAGACAGGGGTGGAACCGGGGAGCTGTTTTTT
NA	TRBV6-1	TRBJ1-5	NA	CASSEEGPPNTLLSNQPQHF	TGTGCCAGCAGTGAAGAGGGACCCCCGAATACCCTCCTAAGCAATCAGCCCCAGCATTTT
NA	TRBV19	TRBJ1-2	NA	CASIKVGTGSYGYTF	TGTGCCAGTATCAAGGTCGGTACAGGGAGCTATGGCTACACCTTC
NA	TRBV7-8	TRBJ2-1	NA	CASSLIETLGGSYNEQFF	TGTGCCAGCAGCTTAATAGAGACGCTGGGGGGATCCTACAATGAGCAGTTCTTC
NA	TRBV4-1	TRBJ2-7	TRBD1	CASSQVQGAYEQYF	TGCGCCAGCAGCCAAGTACAGGGGGCCTACGAGCAGTACTTC
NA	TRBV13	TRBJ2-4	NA	CASSLGLAGRAKNIQYF	TGTGCCAGCAGCTTAGGCCTCGCGGGGAGGGCCAAAAACATTCAGTACTTC
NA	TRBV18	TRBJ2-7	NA	CASSPISPGRGYYEQYF	TGTGCCAGCTCACCCATTTCCCCGGGACGCGGCTACTACGAGCAGTACTTC
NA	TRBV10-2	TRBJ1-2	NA	CASRRGSYGYTF	TGCGCCAGCCGAAGGGGTAGCTATGGCTACACCTTC
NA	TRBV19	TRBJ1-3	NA	CASRPHSGNTIYF	TGTGCCAGTAGGCCCCACTCTGGAAACACCATATATTTT
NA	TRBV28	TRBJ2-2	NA	CASSLQQDPNTGELFF	TGTGCCAGCAGCCTCCAACAGGACCCGAACACCGGGGAGCTGTTTTTT
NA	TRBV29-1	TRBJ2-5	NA	CSVERTPPWETQYF	TGCAGCGTTGAAAGGACACCCCCCTGGGAGACCCAGTACTTC
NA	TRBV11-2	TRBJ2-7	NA	CASSLADPNYEQYF	TGTGCCAGCAGCTTAGCTGACCCCAACTACGAGCAGTACTTC
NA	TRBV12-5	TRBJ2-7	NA	CASGWWSGGRGVSEQYF	TGTGCTAGTGGTTGGTGGTCTGGGGGCAGGGGGGTATCGGAGCAGTACTTC
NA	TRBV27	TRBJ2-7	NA	CASSSDFRPPLIYEQYF	TGTGCCAGCAGTTCCGATTTTAGGCCCCCACTTATCTACGAGCAGTACTTC
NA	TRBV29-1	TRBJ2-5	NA	CSVEGPYF	TGCAGCGTTGAAGGTCCGTACTTC
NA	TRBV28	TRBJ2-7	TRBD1	CASSFFPIDRDEQYF	TGTGCCAGCAGTTTTTTCCCGATTGACAGGGACGAGCAGTACTTC
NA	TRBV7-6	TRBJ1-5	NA	CASSFQPQHF	TGTGCCAGCAGCTTTCAGCCCCAGCATTTT
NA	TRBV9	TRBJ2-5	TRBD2	CASSVGGLNRETQYF	TGTGCCAGCAGCGTGGGGGGACTAAATCGGGAGACCCAGTACTTC
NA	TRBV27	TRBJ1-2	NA	CASSPTRPGETNYGYTF	TGTGCCAGCAGTCCCACCCGCCCGGGAGAGACGAACTATGGCTACACCTTC
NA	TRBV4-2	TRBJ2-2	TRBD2	CASSQEGLAGASGGELFF	TGTGCCAGCAGCCAAGAGGGGCTAGCGGGAGCTAGTGGCGGGGAGCTGTTTTTT
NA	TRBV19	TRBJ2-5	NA	CAASQDQETQYF	TGTGCCGCTTCTCAGGACCAAGAGACCCAGTACTTC
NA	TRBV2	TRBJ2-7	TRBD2	CASSSLAGLAGVSSYEQYF	TGTGCCAGCAGCTCACTAGCAGGACTAGCGGGAGTGAGCTCCTACGAGCAGTACTTC
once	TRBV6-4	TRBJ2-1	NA	CATHGQEGNEQFF	TGTGCCACCCATGGACAGGAGGGGAATGAGCAGTTCTTC
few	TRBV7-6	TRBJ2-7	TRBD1	CASSPGQGCEQYF	TGTGCCAGCAGCCCCGGACAGGGGTGTGAGCAGTACTTC
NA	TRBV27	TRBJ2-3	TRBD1	CASSLETRDRDTDTQYF	TGTGCCAGCAGCCTTGAAACCCGGGACAGAGACACAGATACGCAGTATTTT
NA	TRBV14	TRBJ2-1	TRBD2	CASSQRTSGDGIPQVEQFF	TGTGCCAGCAGCCAACGGACTAGCGGGGATGGGATCCCACAGGTTGAGCAGTTCTTC
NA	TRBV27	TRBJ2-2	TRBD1	CASSSPDRGRAGELFF	TGTGCCAGCAGTTCCCCGGACAGGGGGCGCGCCGGGGAGCTGTTTTTT
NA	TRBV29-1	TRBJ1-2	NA	CSAIVDTELYGYTF	TGCAGCGCCATCGTGGATACGGAGTTATATGGCTACACCTTC
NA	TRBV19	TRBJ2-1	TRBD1	CASSMGTGGLFDEQFF	TGTGCCAGTAGTATGGGGACAGGGGGCTTATTCGACGAGCAGTTCTTC
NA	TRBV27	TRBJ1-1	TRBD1	CASAPDRGKTEAFF	TGTGCCAGCGCCCCGGACAGGGGAAAAACTGAAGCTTTCTTT
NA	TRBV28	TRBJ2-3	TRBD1	CASSPTGGTDTQYF	TGTGCCAGCAGTCCCACAGGGGGCACAGATACGCAGTATTTT
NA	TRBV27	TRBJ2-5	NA	CASSFSREETQYF	TGTGCCAGCAGTTTCAGCAGGGAAGAGACCCAGTACTTC
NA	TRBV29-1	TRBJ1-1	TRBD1	CSVNPTGGNTEAFF	TGCAGCGTTAACCCGACAGGGGGCAACACTGAAGCTTTCTTT
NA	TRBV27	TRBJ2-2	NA	CASSSPGHGAGELFF	TGTGCCAGCAGTTCACCGGGTCACGGGGCCGGGGAGCTGTTTTTT
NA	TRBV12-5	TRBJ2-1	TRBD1	CASGLGQVGVGEQFF	TGTGCTAGTGGTCTGGGACAGGTCGGGGTTGGGGAGCAGTTCTTC
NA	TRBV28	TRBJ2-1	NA	CASSLEGSYNEQFF	TGTGCCAGCAGTTTAGAGGGTTCCTACAATGAGCAGTTCTTC
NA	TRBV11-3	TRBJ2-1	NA	CASSLGRGEGTYNEQFF	TGTGCCAGCAGCTTAGGTAGGGGGGAGGGAACCTACAATGAGCAGTTCTTC
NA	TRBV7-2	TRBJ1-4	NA	CASSFGKKLFF	TGTGCCAGCAGCTTCGGGAAAAAACTGTTTTTT
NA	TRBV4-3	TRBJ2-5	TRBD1	CASSQVDRYQETQYF	TGCGCCAGCAGCCAAGTGGACAGGTACCAAGAGACCCAGTACTTC
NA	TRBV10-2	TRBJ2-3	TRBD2	CASGRGGGRTSTDTQYF	TGCGCCAGCGGGAGGGGTGGCGGGCGAACTAGCACAGATACGCAGTATTTT
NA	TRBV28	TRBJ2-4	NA	CASSSRQGGDFLPIAKNIQYF	TGTGCCAGCAGTTCCCGACAGGGCGGGGATTTTTTACCAATAGCCAAAAACATTCAGTACTTC
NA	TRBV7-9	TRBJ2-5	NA	CASSLVLTGRGETQYF	TGTGCCAGCAGCTTAGTCTTAACCGGGAGAGGGGAGACCCAGTACTTC
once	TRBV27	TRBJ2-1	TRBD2	CASSQGLAGDNEQFF	TGTGCCAGCAGTCAAGGACTAGCGGGGGACAATGAGCAGTTCTTC
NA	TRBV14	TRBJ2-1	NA	CASSGGKDRMDLDEQFF	TGTGCCAGCAGCGGGGGGAAAGACAGGATGGACCTCGATGAGCAGTTCTTC